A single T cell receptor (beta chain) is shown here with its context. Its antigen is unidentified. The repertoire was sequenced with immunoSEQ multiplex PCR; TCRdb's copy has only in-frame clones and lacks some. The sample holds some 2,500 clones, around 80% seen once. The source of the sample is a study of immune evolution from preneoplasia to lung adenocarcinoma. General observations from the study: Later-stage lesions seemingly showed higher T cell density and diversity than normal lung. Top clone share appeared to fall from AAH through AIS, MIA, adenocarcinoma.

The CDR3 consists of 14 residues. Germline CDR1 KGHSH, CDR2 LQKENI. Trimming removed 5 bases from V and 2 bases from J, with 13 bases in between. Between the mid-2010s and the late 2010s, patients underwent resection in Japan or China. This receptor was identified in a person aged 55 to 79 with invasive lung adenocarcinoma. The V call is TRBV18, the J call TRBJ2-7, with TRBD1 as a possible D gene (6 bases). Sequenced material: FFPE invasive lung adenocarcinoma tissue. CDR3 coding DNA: TGTGCCAGCTCAGGAGACAGGTTTACCTACGAGCAGTACTTC. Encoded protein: CASSGDRFTYEQYF.